The clone carrying this TCR beta chain was counted only a few times. What it binds is not known. TCR beta CDR3 regions were amplified from RNA. The HTBI primer set drove a first-round RT-PCR of the TCR CDR3. MiXCR was run by TCRdb on the multiplex PCR reads, yielding one entry per CDR3 protein. The table includes 490,000 or so distinct CDR3 sequences, about 20% detected once. Disease duration was under 3 months in the ophthalmopathy patients, who also had a Clinical Activity Score of at least 3 and a NOSPECS grade of at least 4. Extraction of PBMCs used 9 to 10 ml of fresh peripheral blood. This specimen comes from a study of T cells in Graves' hyperthyroidism and ophthalmopathy. Findings of the study overall: Median prediction lead before ophthalmopathy onset was six to eight months with the model. The majority of expanded thyroid clonotypes above 0.001 also appeared in blood.

Trimming removed 6 bases at V and 6 bases at J, with 14 bases between. The CDR3 covers 13 residues. From germline, CDR1 is DFQATT and CDR2 SNEGSKA (reference sequence). The chain employs TRBV20-1 and TRBJ1-4; D possibly corresponds to TRBD1 (5 bases). This receptor was obtained from a man aged 35 to 55 with Graves' ophthalmopathy. The sequenced sample was blood. CDR3 in amino acids: CSANWGGDEKLFF. For the CDR3, the DNA is TGCAGTGCCAACTGGGGAGGGGATGAAAAACTGTTTTTT.